Listed below are T cell receptor beta chains from one sample, sequenced in a study of CD4+ T cells in melanoma. Measured with immunoSEQ multiplex PCR; TCRdb has only the in-frame clones, and not every one. The data contain over 100,000 clones, over 80% of them singletons. The specimen was peripheral blood. These receptors all come from a human donor with melanoma. CDR3s leave out the opening cysteine and the closing phenylalanine or tryptophan. Each record gives: clone size, V gene, D gene, CDR3 length, CDR3 protein. D genes are given only for firm matches. Clone size is stated in some rows and not others, as once, few, many or a class when expanded.

abundance: -; v_gene: TRBV6-1; d_gene: TRBD2; len: 13; CDR3aa: ASSDRAGGRETQY
abundance: -; v_gene: TRBV7-2; d_gene: TRBD1; len: 13; CDR3aa: ASTNRGRVADTQY
abundance: -; v_gene: TRBV7-9; d_gene: -; len: 15; CDR3aa: ASSLRTGTYHTDTQY
abundance: -; v_gene: TRBV19; d_gene: -; len: 12; CDR3aa: ASSIRTEIYEQY
abundance: few; v_gene: TRBV5-1; d_gene: -; len: 11; CDR3aa: ASSTGRGTEAF
abundance: -; v_gene: TRBV18; d_gene: TRBD1; len: 14; CDR3aa: ASSPADRRSTDTQY
abundance: few; v_gene: TRBV10-3; d_gene: -; len: 11; CDR3aa: AISEGGDYGYT
abundance: -; v_gene: TRBV27; d_gene: -; len: 6; CDR3aa: AGEKLF
abundance: -; v_gene: TRBV27; d_gene: -; len: 16; CDR3aa: ASALLGGSAGTTDTQY
abundance: -; v_gene: TRBV7-6; d_gene: -; len: 10; CDR3aa: AEQGRNQPQH
abundance: -; v_gene: TRBV10-3; d_gene: -; len: 11; CDR3aa: AISNPSSYEQY
abundance: -; v_gene: TRBV6-6; d_gene: -; len: 13; CDR3aa: ASRIDPSSSYEQY
abundance: -; v_gene: TRBV7-3; d_gene: TRBD1; len: 14; CDR3aa: ASSQFGTGSYNEQF
abundance: -; v_gene: TRBV19; d_gene: -; len: 12; CDR3aa: ASSSGRLQETQY
abundance: -; v_gene: TRBV25-1; d_gene: TRBD2; len: 13; CDR3aa: ASSEYGRAQETQY